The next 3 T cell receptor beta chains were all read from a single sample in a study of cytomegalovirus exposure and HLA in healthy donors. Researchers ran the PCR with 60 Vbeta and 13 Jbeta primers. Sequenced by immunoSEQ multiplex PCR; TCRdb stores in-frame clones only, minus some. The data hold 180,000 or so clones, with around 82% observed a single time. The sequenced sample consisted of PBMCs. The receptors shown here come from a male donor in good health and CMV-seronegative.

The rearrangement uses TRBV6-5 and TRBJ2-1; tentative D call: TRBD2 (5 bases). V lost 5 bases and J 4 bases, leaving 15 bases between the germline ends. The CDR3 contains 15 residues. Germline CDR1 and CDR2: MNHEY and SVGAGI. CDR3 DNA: TGTGCCAGCAGTGCCGCAGCGGAGGCTTACAATGAGCAGTTCTTC. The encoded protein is CASSAAAEAYNEQFF.

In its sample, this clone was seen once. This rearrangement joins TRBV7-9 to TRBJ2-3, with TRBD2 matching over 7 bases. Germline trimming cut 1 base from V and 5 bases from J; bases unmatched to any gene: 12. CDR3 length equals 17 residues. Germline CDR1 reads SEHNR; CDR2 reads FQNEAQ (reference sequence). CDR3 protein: CASSLVGGGRGGDTQYF. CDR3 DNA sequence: TGTGCCAGCAGCTTAGTGGGCGGCGGGAGAGGAGGAGATACGCAGTATTTT.

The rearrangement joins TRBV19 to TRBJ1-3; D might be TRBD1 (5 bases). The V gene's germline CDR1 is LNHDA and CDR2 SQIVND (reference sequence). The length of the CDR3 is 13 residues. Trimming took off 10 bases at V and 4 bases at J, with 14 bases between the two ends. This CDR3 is CAIWAGPGNTIYF. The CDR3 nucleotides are TGTGCCATCTGGGCAGGGCCCGGAAACACCATATATTTT.